These 21 T cell receptor beta chains originate from one sample sequenced in a study of blood T cell repertoires in COVID-19. Libraries were prepared by immunoSEQ multiplex PCR; TCRdb keeps only in-frame clonotypes and omits some of them. The profile shows approximately 150,000 clones, 84% of them singletons. Sample: PBMCs or T cells enriched from blood (not recorded which). Source of these receptors: a man aged 50 or older in a cohort exposed to, infected with or recovered from COVID-19 (not recorded which).

The chain links TRBV11-2 to TRBJ2-1; possible D gene TRBD2, 6 bases. V shed 5 bases and J shed 5 bases, with 16 bases lying between them. Germline CDR1 is SGHAT and CDR2 is FQNNGV. This CDR3 spans 15 amino acids. The CDR3 here is CASSRTRGVNNEQFF. CDR3 DNA sequence: TGTGCCAGCAGCCGGACCCGCGGGGTCAACAATGAGCAGTTCTTC.

The chain joins TRBV6-2 or TRBV6-3 to TRBJ1-5; TRBD1 matches at 9 bases. The CDR3 spans 14 residues. Germline values: CDR1 MNHEY, CDR2 SVGEGT. The trim removed 3 bases at V and 7 bases at J, leaving 4 bases unmatched. The CDR3 region has the DNA TGTGCCAGCAGTTATACAGGGGGCTGGCAGCCCCAGCATTTT. It codes for CASSYTGGWQPQHF.

The chain recombines TRBV27 with TRBJ2-7, with 7 positions matching TRBD2. The germline gives CDR1 MNHEY, CDR2 SMNVEV (reference sequence). This CDR3 contains 15 residues. Trimming at V came to 2 bases and at J to 2 bases, leaving 6 bases not matched to a gene. For the CDR3, the DNA is TGTGCCAGCAGTTTACTAGGCGGGAGAACCTACGAGCAGTACTTC. Amino acid sequence: CASSLLGGRTYEQYF.

Here the CDR3 reads CASSAGTDYSNQPQHF. Written as DNA, the CDR3 is TGTGCCAGCAGTGCGGGGACAGATTATAGCAATCAGCCCCAGCATTTT. This chain uses TRBV19 with TRBJ1-5; 7 bases align to TRBD1. This CDR3 region has 16 residues. The junction had 11 bases not matched to a gene; V was cut back by 9 bases and J by 0 bases. Germline CDR1 is LNHDA and CDR2 is SQIVND (reference sequence).

This chain joins TRBV5-1 and TRBJ2-2, with TRBD2 matching 8 bases. V trimming: 5 bases; J trimming: 3 bases; junction bases outside the gene matches: 9. From germline, CDR1 is SGHRS and CDR2 YFSETQ. The CDR3 totals 16 residues. CDR3 nucleotide sequence: TGCGCCAGCAGTTCCCCGGGGGGGGCCTACACCGGGGAGCTGTTTTTT. Protein sequence: CASSSPGGAYTGELFF.

This sequence joins TRBV9 and TRBJ1-2; 8 bases line up with TRBD1. This CDR3 contains 15 residues. The V segment lost 0 bases and the J segment 8 bases; nucleotides outside the gene matches: 9. The germline gives CDR1 SGDLS, CDR2 YYNGEE. CDR3 nucleotides: TGTGCCAGCAGCGTAGCGGGCAGGGGGCTCGGGGGCTACACCTTC. As protein: CASSVAGRGLGGYTF.

This clone was detected only once. The chain carries TRBV28 and TRBJ1-3, with D maybe TRBD1 (5 bases). Germline loops: CDR1 MDHEN, CDR2 SYDVKM. This CDR3 spans 16 amino acids. Trimming took off 7 bases at V and 4 bases at J, with 20 bases between the two ends. The CDR3 region is CASTPGWDYLGNTIYF. The CDR3 DNA sequence: TGTGCCAGCACCCCAGGATGGGACTACTTAGGAAACACCATATATTTT.

The rearrangement links TRBV7-8 to TRBJ2-2; the match to TRBD1 covers 10 bases. Germline CDR1 reads SGHVS; CDR2 reads FQNEAQ. After removal of 6 bases from V and 3 bases from J, the junction contained 4 bases not matched to a gene. The CDR3 is made up of 15 amino acids. CDR3 coding DNA: TGTGCCAGCAGTTGGACAGGGGGAGACACCGGGGAGCTGTTTTTT. This sequence encodes CASSWTGGDTGELFF.

This chain connects TRBV2 to TRBJ1-3; 7 bases match TRBD1. Trimming took 5 bases from V and 3 from J; bases not matched to a gene: 4. Looked up from germline, CDR1 is SNHLY and CDR2 is FYNNEI. The CDR3 covers 14 residues. The CDR3 here is CASSIQGDGNTIYF. The CDR3 DNA reads TGTGCCAGCAGTATCCAGGGGGATGGAAACACCATATATTTT.

This clone was picked up one time. CDR3 nucleotide sequence: TGTGCCAGCAGTCGTGACTGGGGAAACACCATATATTTT. The encoded protein is CASSRDWGNTIYF. The chain recombines TRBV12-3 or TRBV12-4 with TRBJ1-3, with D uncertain. CDR3 size: 13 residues. V lost 5 bases and J lost 4, with 9 bases in between.

This clone was recorded a few times. The rearrangement links TRBV5-5 to TRBJ2-3; no clear D. The germline gives CDR1 SGHKS, CDR2 YYEKEE (reference sequence). The CDR3 runs 14 residues. V was trimmed by 4 bases and J by 6 bases, leaving 15 bases between them. CDR3 bases: TGTGCCAGCAGCCAGTCCACCTTCACCGATACGCAGTATTTT. Residues: CASSQSTFTDTQYF.

This clone was observed once. The chain combines TRBV7-6 with TRBJ2-1; 11 bases match TRBD2. CDR1 and CDR2 (germline): SGHVS, FNYEAQ. Trimming cost V 4 bases and J 0 bases; bases outside gene matches: 2. The CDR3 totals 16 residues. The chain's CDR3 is CASSSTSGSSYNEQFF. CDR3 nucleotide sequence: TGTGCCAGCAGCTCCACTAGCGGGAGCTCCTACAATGAGCAGTTCTTC. Supplemented by reference TRBV7-6 and TRBJ2-1, the full variable domain reads GAGVSQSPRYKVTKRGQDVALRCDPISGHVSLYWYRQALGQGPEFLTYFNYEAQQDKSGLPNDRFSAERPEGSISTLTIQRTEQRDSAMYRCASSSTSGSSYNEQFFGPGTRLTVL.

V gene TRBV25-1 combines with J gene TRBJ2-2; tentative D call: TRBD2 (6 bases). Germline V gives CDR1 MGHDK, CDR2 SYGVNS. V was pared by 8 bases and J by 2 bases, with 12 bases between. The CDR3 has 14 amino acids. The CDR3 loop is CASSWGGNTGELFF. CDR3 DNA: TGTGCCAGCTCGTGGGGAGGAAACACCGGGGAGCTGTTTTTT. Combining the CDR3 with reference TRBV25-1 and TRBJ2-2 gives the whole variable domain EADIYQTPRYLVIGTGKKITLECSQTMGHDKMYWYQQDPGMELHLIHYSYGVNSTEKGDLSSESTVSRIRTEHFPLTLESARPSHTSQYLCASSWGGNTGELFFGEGSRLTVL.

CDR3 loop: CAWGSGGYQPQHF. The CDR3 bases are TGTGCCTGGGGAAGTGGGGGGTATCAGCCCCAGCATTTT. The chain carries TRBV30 and TRBJ1-5; perhaps TRBD1 as D (5 bases). V was trimmed by 5 bases and J by 5 bases, leaving 13 bases between them. The CDR3 extends over 13 amino acids. Germline V gene sequence: CDR1 GTSNPN, CDR2 SVGIG (reference sequence). Looking up the rest from reference TRBV30 and TRBJ1-5 gives the full variable domain: SQTIHQWPATLVQPVGSPLSLECTVEGTSNPNLYWYRQAAGRGLQLLFYSVGIGQISSEVPQNLSASRPQDRQFILSSKKLLLSDSGFYLCAWGSGGYQPQHFGDGTRLSIL.

The chain employs TRBV5-6 and TRBJ1-1; no clear D. Trimming took off 3 bases at V and 8 bases at J, with 14 bases between the two ends. The CDR3 contains 13 residues. CDR1 is SGHDT and CDR2 is YYEEEE in the germline V gene. CDR3 residues: CASSYNSWREAFF. CDR3 bases: TGTGCCAGCAGCTATAACTCGTGGAGGGAAGCTTTCTTT.

V gene TRBV6-5 combines with J gene TRBJ2-7; 9 nucleotides align to TRBD1. The CDR3 length is 13 residues. J lost 3 bases, V lost 6 bases, and 3 bases had no gene match. Germline CDR1 MNHEY, CDR2 SVGAGI. The CDR3 reads CASRGQGRYEQYF. CDR3 bases: TGTGCCAGCAGGGGACAGGGTCGCTACGAGCAGTACTTC.

The chain is built from TRBV7-9 and TRBJ2-7; tentatively, D is TRBD1 (6 bases). Trimming stripped 2 bases from V and 0 bases from J, with 17 bases between. Germline lookup yields CDR1 SEHNR and CDR2 FQNEAQ (reference sequence). The CDR3 is 17 residues long. For the CDR3, the DNA is TGTGCCAGCAGCTTATTGGAGCAGGGGTCTGCCTCCTACGAGCAGTACTTC. Translated, it gives CASSLLEQGSASYEQYF. Supplemented by reference TRBV7-9 and TRBJ2-7, the full variable domain reads DTGVSQNPRHKITKRGQNVTFRCDPISEHNRLYWYRQTLGQGPEFLTYFQNEAQLEKSRLLSDRFSAERPKGSFSTLEIQRTEQGDSAMYLCASSLLEQGSASYEQYFGPGTRLTVT.

V gene TRBV5-8 combines with J gene TRBJ2-5; 7 bases line up with TRBD2. Germline V lookup: CDR1 SGHTS, CDR2 YDEGEE. There are 14 residues in the CDR3. V lost 10 bases and J lost 2; bases outside the gene matches: 11. CDR3 nucleotides: TGTGCCTCCGGGGGACTACTCAGACAAGAGACCCAGTACTTC. This sequence encodes CASGGLLRQETQYF.

The rearrangement links TRBV29-1 to TRBJ2-7, with 13 bases lining up with TRBD2. V lost 3 bases, J lost 6 bases, and 8 bases stayed unmatched. Germline V gene sequence: CDR1 SQVTM, CDR2 ANQGSEA. The CDR3 contains 15 residues. CDR3 in DNA: TGCAGCGTTGAGAGTTTACTAGCGGGAGGGAGCGAGCAGTACTTC. Translated, it gives CSVESLLAGGSEQYF.

The table lists this clone with a few counts. The chain joins TRBV19 to TRBJ1-1, with D possibly matching TRBD1 (6 bases). CDR3 length: 11 amino acids. V was trimmed by 8 bases and J by 8 bases, leaving 12 bases between them. The V gene's germline CDR1 is LNHDA and CDR2 SQIVND (reference sequence). CDR3 amino acids: CASFQGYEAFF. CDR3 coding DNA: TGTGCCAGTTTTCAGGGGTACGAAGCTTTCTTT. The full variable domain, rest sourced from reference TRBV19 and TRBJ1-1, is DGGITQSPKYLFRKEGQNVTLSCEQNLNHDAMYWYRQDPGQGLRLIYYSQIVNDFQKGDIAEGYSVSREKKESFPLTVTSAQKNPTAFYLCASFQGYEAFFGQGTRLTVV.

This chain joins TRBV5-1 and TRBJ2-7, with 8 nucleotides matching TRBD2. Per the germline V gene, CDR1 is SGHRS and CDR2 is YFSETQ. V was pared by 5 bases and J by 3 bases, with 7 bases of the junction left unmatched. The CDR3 runs 14 residues. In nucleotides, the CDR3 is TGCGCCAGCAGTCCTAGCGGGCCGCTCTACGAGCAGTACTTC. Its translation: CASSPSGPLYEQYF.